The 18 T cell receptor beta chains below come from one sample, sequenced in a study of beta chain features in type 1 diabetes. Every bit of the isolated RNA underwent reverse transcription, so sequencing read expressed TCRB transcripts. Sequencing was performed with immunoSEQ multiplex PCR; in TCRdb, only in-frame clones are kept and a portion is missing. In the table there are under 200,000 clones, over 7.5% of which are singletons. The sequenced sample was central memory CD4+ T cells from blood. Every receptor here comes from a man younger than 30 in good health.

Only a few counts were recorded for this clone. The chain recombines TRBV30 with TRBJ2-2; D gene ambiguous. The CDR3 runs to 12 residues. V lost 5 bases, J lost 4 bases, and 8 bases lay in between. Germline CDR1 GTSNPN, CDR2 SVGIG (reference sequence). The CDR3 DNA reads TGTGCCTGGGCTAGATTCACCGGGGAGCTGTTTTTT. The encoded protein is CAWARFTGELFF. Using reference TRBV30 and TRBJ2-2 for the parts outside the CDR3, the full variable domain is SQTIHQWPATLVQPVGSPLSLECTVEGTSNPNLYWYRQAAGRGLQLLFYSVGIGQISSEVPQNLSASRPQDRQFILSSKKLLLSDSGFYLCAWARFTGELFFGEGSRLTVL.

The sample holds a few counts of this clone. The genes are TRBV29-1 and TRBJ2-3; 11 nucleotides agree with TRBD1. The germline V gene has CDR1 SQVTM and CDR2 ANQGSEA. Trimming took 7 bases from V and 4 from J; bases not matched to a gene: 7. The CDR3 contains 14 residues. CDR3 sequence reads: CSAEGDRGADTQYF. Here the CDR3 DNA reads TGCAGCGCCGAAGGGGACAGGGGGGCAGATACGCAGTATTTT.

This clone was detected a few times. The chain recombines TRBV28 with TRBJ2-7; the D is unclear. Trimming took off 3 bases at V and 2 bases at J, with 11 bases between the two ends. From germline, CDR1 is MDHEN and CDR2 SYDVKM. The CDR3 length is 14 residues. CDR3: CASSFSDTTYEQYF. The CDR3 DNA reads TGTGCCAGCAGTTTCTCAGATACTACCTACGAGCAGTACTTC.

The V gene is TRBV5-8, the J gene TRBJ2-2; possibly TRBD1 for D (5 bases). The CDR3 is made up of 13 amino acids. CDR1 is SGHTS and CDR2 is YDEGEE in the germline V gene. The V end lost 4 bases, the J end lost 8 bases, and 12 bases lay between the germline ends. Written as DNA, the CDR3 is TGTGCCAGCAGCGGTGGACGGACAGGGGAGCTGTTTTTT. Its protein is CASSGGRTGELFF.

This sequence joins TRBV28 and TRBJ2-5, with 7 bases identical to TRBD2. Per the germline V gene, CDR1 is MDHEN and CDR2 is SYDVKM. The CDR3 runs 14 residues. The junction had 7 bases not matched to a gene; V was cut back by 7 bases and J by 2 bases. CDR3 DNA: TGTGCCAGCACTCCGGGAGGAGAACAAGAGACCCAGTACTTC. This sequence encodes CASTPGGEQETQYF.

This clone was recorded a few times. The chain uses TRBV5-4 and TRBJ2-3; maybe TRBD2 (7 bases). This CDR3 comprises 16 residues. In germline, CDR1 is SGHNT, CDR2 YYREEE (reference sequence). Trimming shortened V by 4 bases and J by 11 bases, and 26 bases separated the two germline ends. The CDR3 reads CASSQEEGGAGRLQYF. The CDR3 DNA sequence: TGTGCCAGCAGCCAAGAAGAGGGGGGGGCCGGTCGTCTGCAGTATTTT.

The rearrangement uses TRBV5-1 and TRBJ2-1; 10 bases match TRBD1. CDR1 SGHRS and CDR2 YFSETQ come from the germline V gene. This CDR3 is 15 amino acids long. Trimming took 3 bases from V and 4 from J; bases not matched to a gene: 4. The CDR3 reads CASSWDRGGYNEQFF. CDR3 nucleotides: TGCGCCAGCAGCTGGGACAGGGGAGGGTACAATGAGCAGTTCTTC.

The V call is TRBV6-1, the J call TRBJ1-1; TRBD1 agrees at 10 bases. The germline V gene has CDR1 MNHNS and CDR2 SASEGT. The V gene end was trimmed by 2 bases and the J gene end by 8 bases; junction bases not matched to a gene: 5. The CDR3 is 14 amino acids. The CDR3 reads CASSEPRDRGEAFF. The CDR3 DNA reads TGTGCCAGCAGTGAACCACGGGACAGGGGCGAAGCTTTCTTT.

This clone was picked up many times. The chain couples TRBV6-5 to TRBJ2-5; 14 bases are a match to TRBD2. This CDR3 is built from 15 residues. V gave up 7 bases and J gave up 5 bases; unmatched junction bases: 6. The germline V gene encodes CDR1 MNHEY and CDR2 SVGAGI. CDR3 nucleotide sequence: TGTGCCAGCAAAGTGGGACTAGCGGGAGCCGAGACCCAGTACTTC. Translating gives CASKVGLAGAETQYF.

This clone was found a few times. The chain links TRBV7-3 to TRBJ2-1; 8 bases are shared with TRBD1. There are 15 residues in the CDR3. V lost 5 bases and J lost 3; bases outside the gene matches: 6. CDR1 is SGHTA and CDR2 is FQGTGA in the germline V gene. The CDR3 DNA sequence: TGTGCCAGCAGCCTGGGACAGGAGATCTACAATGAGCAGTTCTTC. The encoded protein is CASSLGQEIYNEQFF.

There are many counts of this clone. The chain uses TRBV6-1 and TRBJ2-1; 10 bases align to TRBD2. Germline V gene lookup returns CDR1 MNHNS and CDR2 SASEGT. The V segment lost 1 base and the J segment 10 bases; nucleotides outside the gene matches: 7. The CDR3 spans 15 residues. In nucleotides, the CDR3 is TGTGCCAGCAGTGAAGAAGCGGGAGGGCCGAGAGAGCAGTTCTTC. This gives the protein CASSEEAGGPREQFF.

This clone was picked up a small number of times. This chain connects TRBV5-1 to TRBJ2-5, with TRBD2 as a possible D gene (5 bases). The germline V gene encodes CDR1 SGHRS and CDR2 YFSETQ. The CDR3 sequence is 15 residues long. V was pared by 2 bases and J by 5 bases, with 16 bases between. CDR3 bases: TGCGCCAGCAGCTTAAATTACGGGATCAGGGAGACCCAGTACTTC. Translating gives CASSLNYGIRETQYF.

This clone was counted at least ten times. V gene TRBV9 combines with J gene TRBJ1-6; D is unclear. V dropped 0 bases and J dropped 8 bases, with 9 bases sitting between them. The V gene's germline CDR1 is SGDLS and CDR2 YYNGEE. The CDR3 is made up of 14 amino acids. CDR3 in DNA: TGTGCCAGCAGCGTAGACGGGTTGGATTCACCCCTCCACTTT. Its protein is CASSVDGLDSPLHF.

This clone appeared many times. This rearrangement joins TRBV14 to TRBJ1-2; the D is unclear. The CDR3 has 13 amino acids. Germline CDR1 is SGHDN and CDR2 is FVKESK. V was clipped by 2 bases and J by 2 bases, with 6 bases between them. This chain's CDR3 is CASSQRRNYGYTF. CDR3 bases: TGTGCCAGCAGCCAACGCAGGAACTATGGCTACACCTTC. Looking up the rest from reference TRBV14 and TRBJ1-2 gives the full variable domain: EAGVTQFPSHSVIEKGQTVTLRCDPISGHDNLYWYRRVMGKEIKFLLHFVKESKQDESGMPNNRFLAERTGGTYSTLKVQPAELEDSGVYFCASSQRRNYGYTFGSGTRLTVV.

This clone turned up a few times. The rearrangement joins TRBV9 to TRBJ2-7; 10 positions match TRBD2. The V and J ends lost 2 bases and 6 bases, in that order; junction bases with no gene match: 11. Germline lookup yields CDR1 SGDLS and CDR2 YYNGEE. The CDR3 has 16 residues. The CDR3 loop reads CASSVGSGGAFSEQYF. DNA for the CDR3: TGTGCCAGCAGCGTTGGGAGCGGGGGGGCTTTCTCCGAGCAGTACTTC. Complete variable domain (other parts from reference TRBV9 and TRBJ2-7): DSGVTQTPKHLITATGQRVTLRCSPRSGDLSVYWYQQSLDQGLQFLIQYYNGEERAKGNILERFSAQQFPDLHSELNLSSLELGDSALYFCASSVGSGGAFSEQYFGPGTRLTVT.

The gene calls are TRBV5-6 and TRBJ1-1, with D unresolved. Trimming shortened V by 4 bases and J by 0 bases, and 13 bases separated the two germline ends. The CDR3 length is 15 residues. Germline CDR1 is SGHDT and CDR2 is YYEEEE. CDR3 nucleotide sequence: TGTGCCAGCAGCCTGGGTGACAACATGAACACTGAAGCTTTCTTT. As protein: CASSLGDNMNTEAFF.

The V call is TRBV6-5, the J call TRBJ1-2; TRBD1 aligns across 8 bases. Germline V gives CDR1 MNHEY, CDR2 SVGAGI. J was trimmed by 4 bases and V by 0 bases; bases with no gene match: 4. The CDR3 extends over 15 amino acids. This CDR3 reads CASSYSGQGSYGYTF. The DNA of the CDR3 is TGTGCCAGCAGTTACTCCGGACAGGGAAGCTATGGCTACACCTTC.

This clone was recorded a few times. The J gene is TRBJ1-2, the V gene TRBV6-6, with TRBD1 as a possible D gene (6 bases). CDR3 length equals 13 residues. Germline lookup yields CDR1 MNHNY and CDR2 SVGAGI (reference sequence). V dropped 6 bases and J dropped 3 bases, with 11 bases sitting between them. The CDR3, as DNA: TGTGCCAGCAGGACCGGACAGTACTATGGCTACACCTTC. Protein: CASRTGQYYGYTF.